Reported below is one T cell receptor (beta chain). Its antigen is not known. The sample is drawn from a study of identifying expanded T cells in peripheral blood. Findings and caveats of the study: Technical replicates showed about 1.1 changed clones; about two weeks 15 to 20; four weeks 19. Clone count variance between roughly 2-week samples rose with total template count.

No infections or other immune events were documented during collection. Germline V gene sequence: CDR1 PRHDT, CDR2 FYEKMQ (reference sequence). The CDR3 runs to 16 residues. V lost 4 bases to trimming and J lost 7 bases, with 22 bases between them. The repertoire was sequenced with immunoSEQ multiplex PCR; TCRdb's copy has only in-frame clones and lacks some. The profile shows approximately 58,000 clones, approximately 89% of them singletons. This chain links TRBV13 with TRBJ2-5; D may be TRBD1 (6 bases). Sequenced: blood. The receptor comes from a person aged 18 to 75 in good health. Here the CDR3 reads CASSSSDTGIRATQYF. The CDR3 DNA follows: TGTGCCAGCAGCTCTTCCGATACAGGGATAAGGGCGACCCAGTACTTC.